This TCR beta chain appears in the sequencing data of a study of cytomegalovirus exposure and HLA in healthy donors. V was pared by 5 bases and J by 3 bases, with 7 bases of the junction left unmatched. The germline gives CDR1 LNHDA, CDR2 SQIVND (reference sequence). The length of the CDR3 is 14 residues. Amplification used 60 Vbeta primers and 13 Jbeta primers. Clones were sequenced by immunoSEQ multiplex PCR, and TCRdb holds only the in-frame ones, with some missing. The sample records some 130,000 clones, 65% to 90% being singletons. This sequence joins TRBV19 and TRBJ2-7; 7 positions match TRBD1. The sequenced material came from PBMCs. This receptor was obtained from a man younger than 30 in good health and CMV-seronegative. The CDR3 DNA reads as TGTGCCAGTAGTTCCACCGGGACAGTCTACGAGCAGTACTTC. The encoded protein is CASSSTGTVYEQYF.